Listed below are T cell receptor beta chains from one sample, sequenced in a study of blood T cells in healthy people across ages. Using its own MiXCR run on the 5' RACE reads, TCRdb lists one record per CDR3 protein. The profile shows around 990,000 distinct CDR3 sequences, about 25% of them singletons. These records were also assigned to another study, of T cells of mothers and their children.

The sequencing sample was made of blood. The source is a girl aged 2-9 years in good health. The CDR3 runs from the conserved cysteine through the conserved F or W. The order of the fields is V gene, clone size, D gene, J gene, CDR3 protein, CDR3 DNA. D genes are given only for firm matches. For some rows the clone size is stated as once, few or many, or as a class when expanded; others skip it.

V: TRBV29-1; size: .; D: TRBD2; J: TRBJ2-3; CDR3: CSAGVMAGGHTDTQYF; DNA: TGCAGCGCCGGAGTAATGGCGGGAGGCCACACAGATACGCAGTATTTT
V: TRBV10-3; size: .; D: .; J: TRBJ2-3; CDR3: CAISEVQGESTDTQYF; DNA: TGTGCCATCAGTGAGGTACAGGGAGAGAGCACAGATACGCAGTATTTT
V: TRBV7-9; size: few; D: .; J: TRBJ1-3; CDR3: CASSSVERLGGNTIYF; DNA: TGTGCCAGCAGCTCCGTAGAACGATTAGGTGGAAACACCATATATTTT
V: TRBV28; size: few; D: .; J: TRBJ2-7; CDR3: CASCTERGPNECEQYF; DNA: TGTGCCAGCTGCACAGAGAGGGGTCCGAACGAGTGCGAGCAGTACTTC
V: TRBV5-5; size: few; D: .; J: TRBJ1-5; CDR3: CASAPWGDSNQPQHF; DNA: TGTGCCAGCGCCCCATGGGGAGACAGCAATCAGCCCCAGCATTTT
V: TRBV18; size: once; D: .; J: TRBJ2-1; CDR3: CASSPLGSQYNEQFF; DNA: TGTGCCAGCTCACCTCTGGGCAGCCAATACAATGAGCAGTTCTTC
V: TRBV20-1; size: few; D: .; J: TRBJ2-3; CDR3: CSARTAATDTQYF; DNA: TGCAGTGCTAGGACAGCCGCCACAGATACGCAGTATTTT
V: TRBV6-1; size: few; D: .; J: TRBJ2-2; CDR3: CASSRAGAINTGELFF; DNA: TGTGCCAGCAGTCGTGCAGGGGCTATCAACACCGGGGAGCTGTTTTTT
V: TRBV12-3/TRBV12-4; size: few; D: .; J: TRBJ2-4; CDR3: CASSAYLALRYF; DNA: TGTGCCAGCAGTGCCTACTTGGCCCTTCGGTACTTC
V: TRBV12-3/TRBV12-4; size: .; D: .; J: TRBJ1-2; CDR3: CASRLQENYGYTF; DNA: TGTGCCAGCAGACTACAGGAAAACTATGGCTACACCTTC
V: TRBV10-2; size: few; D: .; J: TRBJ1-5; CDR3: CASRGTVSNQPQHF; DNA: TGCGCCAGCAGGGGAACTGTCAGCAATCAGCCCCAGCATTTT
V: TRBV28; size: .; D: TRBD2; J: TRBJ2-7; CDR3: CASSSPTTAGTEQYF; DNA: TGTGCCAGCAGTTCCCCGACTACAGCGGGAACTGAGCAGTACTTC